The clone carrying this T cell receptor (beta chain) was recorded at least ten times. Antigen unknown. Documented treatment: oral pan-JAK inhibitor, 5-10 mg twice daily. This specimen comes from a study of CD8+ T cells in alopecia areata. The study's findings and limits: Researchers report lesional scalp, most notably alopecia totalis/universalis, outstripped normal scalp in clonality. Tissue-resident alphabeta T cells belonging to normal skin likewise get sequenced within scalp specimens.

V lost 4 bases and J 2 bases, leaving 5 bases between the germline ends. This CDR3 is 12 amino acids long. In germline, CDR1 is SEHNR, CDR2 FQNEAQ (reference sequence). TCR sequencing used cDNA made by reverse transcription of extracted RNA. Sequenced by immunoSEQ multiplex PCR; TCRdb stores in-frame clones only, minus some. The sample holds hundreds of thousands of clones, more than 30% seen once. The rearrangement joins TRBV7-9 to TRBJ1-1; D ambiguous. The specimen was CD4+ T cells sorted from blood, collected at approximately week 30, from a patient treated with tofacitinib. The sequence derives from a human donor with alopecia areata. The chain's CDR3 is CASSSINTEAFF. CDR3 in DNA: TGTGCCAGCAGCTCGATCAACACTGAAGCTTTCTTT.